The 17 T cell receptor beta chains below were found in one sample sequenced in a study of long-term antiretroviral therapy in people with HIV. Samples were assayed with immunoSEQ v3.0 at survey level. Sequencing used immunoSEQ multiplex PCR; TCRdb keeps in-frame clones, though not all of them. The table records around 7,900 clones, over 75% of them present only once. The starting material was unsorted PBMCs, obtained 0.1 years after starting antiretroviral therapy. The source is a man aged 35-49 years with HIV.

The V call is TRBV15, the J call TRBJ2-7, with D hard to call. CDR1 is LNHNV and CDR2 is YYDKDF in the germline V gene (reference sequence). V was trimmed by 0 bases and J by 7 bases, leaving 13 bases between them. CDR3 length: 14 residues. The CDR3 region is CATSRDINGGEQYF. DNA for the CDR3: TGTGCCACCAGCAGAGATATTAACGGTGGAGAGCAGTACTTC. Variable domain in full (rest from reference TRBV15 and TRBJ2-7): DAMVIQNPRYQVTQFGKPVTLSCSQTLNHNVMYWYQQKSSQAPKLLFHYYDKDFNNEADTPDNFQSRRPNTSFCFLDIRSPGLGDTAMYLCATSRDINGGEQYFGPGTRLTVT.

V gene TRBV10-3 combines with J gene TRBJ2-3, with D perhaps TRBD1 (5 bases). With 3 bases removed from V and 2 bases from J, the gap between germline ends came to 9 bases. The length of the CDR3 is 14 residues. CDR1 and CDR2 (germline): ENHRY, SYGVKD. The CDR3 protein is CAISDSRDTDTQYF. CDR3 nucleotides: TGTGCCATCAGTGACTCCAGGGACACAGATACGCAGTATTTT.

The chain joins TRBV6-6 to TRBJ1-2, with 9 bases fitting TRBD1. The CDR3 contains 12 residues. Germline CDR1 is MNHNY and CDR2 is SVGAGI (reference sequence). V shed 10 bases, J shed 8 bases, and the junction held 8 bases outside the gene matches. The CDR3 DNA is TGTGCCACAGAACAGGGGGCGCGAGGCTACACCTTC. The encoded protein is CATEQGARGYTF.

V and J are TRBV7-3 and TRBJ2-2, with D unresolved. Trimming removed 8 bases from V and 6 bases from J, with 10 bases in between. CDR1 and CDR2 from the germline V gene are SGHTA and FQGTGA. The CDR3 spans 12 residues. The chain's CDR3 is CASGHSSGELFF. In nucleotides, the CDR3 is TGTGCCAGCGGCCACTCGTCCGGGGAGCTGTTTTTT.

The rearrangement links TRBV6-1 to TRBJ1-2, with 9 bases aligning to TRBD1. V was pared by 1 base and J by 8 bases, with 8 bases of the junction left unmatched. Per the germline V gene, CDR1 is MNHNS and CDR2 is SASEGT. The CDR3 runs to 15 residues. CDR3 sequence: CASSEGGQGYEGYTF. The DNA for the CDR3 is TGTGCCAGCAGTGAAGGAGGACAGGGGTATGAGGGCTACACCTTC.

The chain carries TRBV6-6 and TRBJ1-2, with TRBD1 matching 9 bases. Unmatched junction bases numbered 4, after V lost 5 bases and J lost 3 bases. The CDR3 loop spans 14 amino acids. Germline V gives CDR1 MNHNY, CDR2 SVGAGI (reference sequence). CDR3 in amino acids: CASSQQGADYGYTF. Written as DNA, the CDR3 is TGTGCCAGCAGTCAACAGGGGGCCGACTATGGCTACACCTTC.

The genes are TRBV5-1 and TRBJ2-7; 10 nucleotides line up with TRBD2. The V gene's germline CDR1 is SGHRS and CDR2 YFSETQ. The junction had 15 bases not matched to a gene; V was cut back by 3 bases and J by 3 bases. The CDR3 covers 18 residues. The CDR3 reads CASSSSSLLAGSHYEQYF. The CDR3, as DNA: TGCGCCAGCAGCTCCTCCTCTTTACTAGCGGGATCTCACTACGAGCAGTACTTC.

This sequence joins TRBV5-1 and TRBJ1-4; D unclear. V was cut by 4 bases and J by 8 bases, with 18 bases left in between. CDR1 is SGHRS, CDR2 YFSETQ, per germline. This CDR3 comprises 15 residues. The CDR3 nucleotides read TGCGCCAGCAGCACCTACGGCGGGGTTCGGGAAAAACTGTTTTTT. Its protein product is CASSTYGGVREKLFF.

J is TRBJ2-3 and V is TRBV2, with D perhaps matching TRBD2 (5 bases). V dropped 3 bases and J dropped 4 bases, with 5 bases sitting between them. This CDR3 has 12 residues. Germline-derived CDR1 and CDR2 are SNHLY and FYNNEI. In nucleotides, the CDR3 is TGTGCCAGCAGTGAGGGAGCAGATACGCAGTATTTT. As protein: CASSEGADTQYF.

The chain joins TRBV15 to TRBJ2-7; TRBD1 aligns across 8 bases. In germline, CDR1 is LNHNV, CDR2 YYDKDF (reference sequence). This CDR3 region has 15 residues. Unmatched junction bases numbered 8, after V lost 5 bases and J lost 2 bases. The CDR3: CATSDRDRPTYEQYF. The CDR3 nucleotides read TGTGCCACCAGCGACCGGGACAGGCCAACCTACGAGCAGTACTTC.

The chain recombines TRBV19 with TRBJ2-1; the match to TRBD1 covers 8 bases. CDR3 size: 13 residues. V shed 4 bases and J 5 bases; nucleotides not matched to a gene: 1. Looked up from germline, CDR1 is LNHDA and CDR2 is SQIVND (reference sequence). The chain's CDR3 is CASSSRGHNEQFF. DNA for the CDR3: TGTGCCAGTAGTAGCAGGGGGCACAATGAGCAGTTCTTC.

The chain recombines TRBV14 with TRBJ2-7; the match to TRBD1 covers 9 bases. V gave up 0 bases and J gave up 3 bases; unmatched junction bases: 6. The germline gives CDR1 SGHDN, CDR2 FVKESK. The length of the CDR3 is 16 residues. CDR3 region: CASSQDLGQGGYEQYF. CDR3 DNA: TGTGCCAGCAGCCAAGACTTGGGACAGGGAGGCTACGAGCAGTACTTC.

The chain has TRBV4-1 and TRBJ2-7; no clear D gene. This CDR3 contains 14 residues. From germline, CDR1 is MGHRA and CDR2 YSYEKL. Trimming removed 1 base from V and 1 base from J, with 8 bases in between. The CDR3 DNA reads as TGCGCCAGCAGCCAAGGGCAGACATCCTACGAGCAGTACTTC. Translating gives CASSQGQTSYEQYF.

V gene TRBV5-1 combines with J gene TRBJ1-6, with D perhaps matching TRBD1 (6 bases). V lost 4 bases to trimming and J lost 7 bases, with 12 bases between them. Germline V gene data show CDR1 as SGHRS and CDR2 as YFSETQ. The CDR3 covers 14 residues. DNA of the CDR3: TGCGCCAGCAGCCCAGGGGTCGGCAATTCACCCCTCCACTTT. Its protein is CASSPGVGNSPLHF. Filled out from reference TRBV5-1 and TRBJ1-6, the complete variable domain reads KAGVTQTPRYLIKTRGQQVTLSCSPISGHRSVSWYQQTPGQGLQFLFEYFSETQRNKGNFPGRFSGRQFSNSRSEMNVSTLELGDSALYLCASSPGVGNSPLHFGNGTRLTVT.

The CDR3 region is CASSQTWGQFF. CDR3 DNA sequence: TGTGCCAGCAGCCAGACCTGGGGGCAGTTCTTC. The chain has TRBV7-8 and TRBJ2-1; no clear D gene. The germline CDR1 and CDR2 sequences are SGHVS and FQNEAQ. The germline V and J ends were trimmed by 5 bases and 12 bases, with 11 bases remaining between them. The CDR3 covers 11 residues.

The V and J genes are TRBV30 and TRBJ1-1, with unresolved D. V lost 0 bases to trimming and J lost 7 bases, with 9 bases between them. The germline V gene has CDR1 GTSNPN and CDR2 SVGIG (reference sequence). The CDR3 contains 12 residues. The CDR3 nucleotides are TGTGCCTGGAGTGTAGACAAGGGTGAAGCTTTCTTT. This encodes CAWSVDKGEAFF. Using reference TRBV30 and TRBJ1-1 for the parts outside the CDR3, the full variable domain is SQTIHQWPATLVQPVGSPLSLECTVEGTSNPNLYWYRQAAGRGLQLLFYSVGIGQISSEVPQNLSASRPQDRQFILSSKKLLLSDSGFYLCAWSVDKGEAFFGQGTRLTVV.

This sequence joins TRBV30 and TRBJ1-6; D unresolved. The ends were cut back, 3 bases at V and 8 bases at J, with 11 bases in the middle. CDR1 and CDR2 (germline): GTSNPN, SVGIG (reference sequence). The CDR3 contains 13 residues. The CDR3 protein is CAWSGVEYSPLHF. The CDR3 DNA is TGTGCCTGGAGCGGGGTGGAGTATTCACCCCTCCACTTT.